The 30 T cell receptor beta chains reported below all come from one sample, sequenced in a study of control samples from healthy donors and cancer patients. The data were produced by immunoSEQ multiplex PCR, yet TCRdb's version contains in-frame clones alone and is incomplete. The sample lists about 76,000 clones, roughly 90% seen once, with around a tenth in the top ten. Source material: PBMCs. The receptors come from a woman between 45 and 65 years old with colorectal cancer.

The chain couples TRBV20-1 to TRBJ2-5; no clear D. The CDR3 contains 12 residues. Trimming shortened V by 3 bases and J by 6 bases, and 11 bases separated the two germline ends. Germline V lookup: CDR1 DFQATT, CDR2 SNEGSKA (reference sequence). CDR3 nucleotide sequence: TGCAGTGCTAGTCGCCCGCCAAAGACCCAGTACTTC. Protein sequence: CSASRPPKTQYF.

This clone was seen a single time. The chain couples TRBV4-1 to TRBJ1-2, with D hard to call. This CDR3 contains 16 residues. Trimming pared 4 bases from V and 5 bases from J, leaving 20 bases between. The germline CDR1 and CDR2 sequences are MGHRA and YSYEKL. The DNA of the CDR3 is TGCGCCAGCAGCCCTCAACCGGGTGACACTGGGTATGGCTACACCTTC. Translating it yields CASSPQPGDTGYGYTF.

The V call is TRBV19, the J call TRBJ1-5, with TRBD1 matching over 9 bases. The CDR3 is 14 residues long. J gave up 7 bases and V 4 bases, and 5 bases lay outside the gene matches. Germline V gene data show CDR1 as LNHDA and CDR2 as SQIVND (reference sequence). The CDR3 region is CASSTGTGQQPQHF. In DNA, the CDR3 is TGTGCCAGTAGTACCGGGACAGGGCAACAGCCCCAGCATTTT.

Worth noting for this clone: The sample has other DNA sequences that encode this CDR3 too. This rearrangement joins TRBV4-3 to TRBJ1-1; 10 nucleotides agree with TRBD1. This CDR3 contains 13 residues. Unmatched junction bases numbered 3, after V lost 4 bases and J lost 7 bases. CDR1 LGHNA and CDR2 YSLEER come from the germline V gene. CDR3 coding DNA: TGCGCCAGCAGCCCGGGACAGGGGATTGAAGCTTTCTTT. This gives the protein CASSPGQGIEAFF.

CDR3: CASSFSRRGAGLATQYF. The DNA of the CDR3 is TGTGCCAGCAGTTTTTCGAGACGGGGAGCGGGACTTGCCACGCAGTATTTT. V gene TRBV27 combines with J gene TRBJ2-3, with 7 bases lining up with TRBD2. The germline gives CDR1 MNHEY, CDR2 SMNVEV (reference sequence). V trimming: 3 bases; J trimming: 9 bases; junction bases outside the gene matches: 18. The length of the CDR3 is 17 residues.

V usage is TRBV6-5 and J usage is TRBJ1-4; the D is unclear. The CDR3 consists of 12 residues. V was shortened by 6 bases and J by 8 bases, with 10 bases between the two germline ends. Per germline, CDR1 MNHEY and CDR2 SVGAGI. This CDR3 is CASRLSSEKLFF. In DNA form, the CDR3 reads TGTGCCAGCAGACTATCTAGCGAAAAACTGTTTTTT.

As for this clone: At the DNA level, this CDR3 is encoded by other sequences in the same sample as well. This rearrangement joins TRBV12-3 or TRBV12-4 to TRBJ1-1; the D is unclear. CDR3 length: 13 residues. V gave up 3 bases and J gave up 1 base, with 6 bases separating them. Here the CDR3 DNA reads TGTGCCAGCAGTTTCACCGAGAACACTGAAGCTTTCTTT. Translation gives CASSFTENTEAFF.

The chain has TRBV5-6 and TRBJ2-5; D uncertain. With 4 bases removed from V and 5 bases from J, the gap between germline ends came to 12 bases. The CDR3 runs to 13 residues. CDR1 is SGHDT, CDR2 YYEEEE, per germline. The CDR3 coding sequence is TGTGCCAGCAGCCGTTACGGGTCGGAGACCCAGTACTTC. Protein: CASSRYGSETQYF.

The V call is TRBV20-1, the J call TRBJ1-1; 7 bases match TRBD1. After removal of 3 bases from V and 2 bases from J, the junction contained 9 bases not matched to a gene. CDR3 length: 15 residues. Per germline, CDR1 DFQATT and CDR2 SNEGSKA (reference sequence). CDR3 DNA sequence: TGCAGTGCTAGTACCTGGGGACAGCCTAACACTGAAGCTTTCTTT. Its protein product is CSASTWGQPNTEAFF.

The genes are TRBV6-5 and TRBJ2-1; D perhaps matches TRBD2 (5 bases). The V and J ends lost 2 bases and 6 bases respectively, with 14 bases between them. The CDR3 extends over 15 amino acids. Per germline, CDR1 MNHEY and CDR2 SVGAGI. The CDR3 here is CASSYRGNWGNEQFF. CDR3 nucleotides: TGTGCCAGCAGTTACCGGGGAAATTGGGGCAATGAGCAGTTCTTC.

The chain is built from TRBV6-2 or TRBV6-3 and TRBJ2-3; D is possibly TRBD1 (5 bases). V dropped 6 bases and J dropped 2 bases, with 18 bases sitting between them. The germline CDR1 and CDR2 sequences are MNHEY and SVGEGT. This CDR3 region has 16 residues. CDR3 in amino acids: CASSPGRGRDTDTQYF. Here the CDR3 DNA reads TGTGCCAGCAGCCCCGGTCGAGGCAGGGACACAGATACGCAGTATTTT.

The chain links TRBV20-1 to TRBJ2-5; 8 nucleotides line up with TRBD1. The CDR3 totals 14 residues. Germline lookup yields CDR1 DFQATT and CDR2 SNEGSKA (reference sequence). V was clipped by 3 bases and J by 1 base; unmatched bases: 4. CDR3 coding DNA: TGCAGTGCTAGTAATACAGGGGGCCAAGAGACCCAGTACTTC. It translates to CSASNTGGQETQYF.

CDR3 bases: TGCAGTGCCGTGACCTACAATGAGCAGTTCTTC. Translation: CSAVTYNEQFF. This chain connects TRBV20-1 to TRBJ2-1; D ambiguous. CDR1 is DFQATT, CDR2 SNEGSKA, per germline (reference sequence). The CDR3 totals 11 residues. The V end was cut by 6 bases, the J end by 2 bases, with 5 bases between.

The chain combines TRBV30 with TRBJ1-3, with 8 bases lining up with TRBD1. There are 15 residues in the CDR3. Germline assignment: CDR1 GTSNPN and CDR2 SVGIG (reference sequence). Trimming at V came to 2 bases and at J to 0 bases, leaving 3 bases not matched to a gene. The CDR3 bases are TGTGCCTGGAGTTACAGGGGGAGCTCTGGAAACACCATATATTTT. Translation: CAWSYRGSSGNTIYF.

The chain combines TRBV18 with TRBJ1-1; TRBD1 is a possible D gene (5 bases). V lost 6 bases and J 5 bases, leaving 13 bases between the germline ends. Germline values: CDR1 KGHSH, CDR2 LQKENI. CDR3 size: 13 residues. CDR3 nucleotides: TGTGCCAGCTCGTTGACAGAAGAGACTGAAGCTTTCTTT. Protein: CASSLTEETEAFF.

The V call is TRBV6-5, the J call TRBJ1-3; D remains ambiguous. Per the germline V gene, CDR1 is MNHEY and CDR2 is SVGAGI. The CDR3 contains 13 residues. The V end was cut by 11 bases, the J end by 3 bases, with 14 bases between. The CDR3 coding sequence is TGTGCCTCGAGAATAAGTGATGGAAACACCATATATTTT. Translating gives CASRISDGNTIYF.

The chain uses TRBV10-1 and TRBJ1-1, with 8 positions matching TRBD1. Germline V gene data show CDR1 as WNHNN and CDR2 as SYGVQD (reference sequence). V was clipped by 4 bases and J by 11 bases; unmatched bases: 6. The CDR3 has 12 amino acids. The CDR3 sequence is CASSGTGMLAFF. CDR3 DNA: TGCGCCAGCAGTGGGACAGGGATGTTGGCTTTCTTT.

The V gene is TRBV7-2, the J gene TRBJ1-5, with TRBD1 matching over 7 bases. CDR3 length: 15 amino acids. The J segment lost 5 bases and the V segment lost 5 bases, leaving 9 bases of the junction unmatched. Germline V gene lookup returns CDR1 SGHTA and CDR2 FQGNSA. The CDR3 DNA reads TGTGCCAGCAGCCCTTGGGGGACAGATGATCAGCCCCAGCATTTT. Protein product: CASSPWGTDDQPQHF.

The gene calls are TRBV7-9 and TRBJ1-1; D is possibly TRBD1 (6 bases). V was cut by 5 bases and J by 5 bases, with 18 bases left in between. Germline CDR1 SEHNR, CDR2 FQNEAQ (reference sequence). This CDR3 spans 15 amino acids. CDR3 in amino acids: CASSHTGTGATEAFF. CDR3 nucleotide sequence: TGTGCCAGCAGCCATACAGGGACGGGCGCGACTGAAGCTTTCTTT.

This sequence joins TRBV28 and TRBJ2-7; D is possibly TRBD1 (6 bases). The length of the CDR3 is 13 residues. Germline assignment: CDR1 MDHEN and CDR2 SYDVKM. Trimming removed 6 bases from V and 4 bases from J, with 13 bases in between. CDR3 residues: CASRAQGLYEQYV. The CDR3 region has the DNA TGTGCCAGCAGGGCACAGGGTCTATACGAGCAGTACGTC.

The chain uses TRBV2 and TRBJ2-5; 10 bases are shared with TRBD1. In germline, CDR1 is SNHLY, CDR2 FYNNEI. The length of the CDR3 is 15 residues. V shed 4 bases and J 2 bases; nucleotides not matched to a gene: 4. This CDR3 is CASSVGTGVQETQYF. The CDR3 DNA reads TGTGCCAGCAGTGTTGGGACAGGGGTACAAGAGACCCAGTACTTC.

This clone was detected only once. The chain recombines TRBV28 with TRBJ1-6; no reliable D call. The V gene's germline CDR1 is MDHEN and CDR2 SYDVKM. The CDR3 is 14 residues long. The V and J ends lost 7 bases and 0 bases respectively, with 7 bases between them. The CDR3 DNA sequence: TGTGCCAGCACTCAGAGCTCCTATAATTCACCCCTCCACTTT. Translating it yields CASTQSSYNSPLHF.

The chain joins TRBV25-1 to TRBJ2-5; 10 bases map to TRBD2. Germline V gene lookup returns CDR1 MGHDK and CDR2 SYGVNS. The CDR3 is 15 amino acids. The V segment lost 2 bases and the J segment 1 base; nucleotides outside the gene matches: 1. The CDR3 DNA reads TGTGCCAGCAGTGAACTAGCGGGGGCCCAAGAGACCCAGTACTTC. Protein product: CASSELAGAQETQYF.

The J gene is TRBJ2-5, the V gene TRBV3-1 (or the pseudogene TRBV3-2); TRBD2 aligns across 10 bases. The CDR3 runs to 15 residues. V shed 4 bases, J shed 3 bases, and the junction held 5 bases outside the gene matches. Germline V gene data show CDR1 as LGHDT and CDR2 as YNNKEL (reference sequence). The CDR3 DNA is TGTGCCAGCAGCCCTCCGGGACTAGCGAAAGAGACCCAGTACTTC. Residues: CASSPPGLAKETQYF.

The chain has TRBV6-1 and TRBJ2-7, with D perhaps TRBD1 (5 bases). The CDR3 length is 13 residues. Germline V gives CDR1 MNHNS, CDR2 SASEGT. V gave up 2 bases and J gave up 4 bases, with 9 bases separating them. The CDR3 DNA reads TGTGCCAGCAGTGAATCAGGGAATTACGAGCAGTACGTC. It codes for CASSESGNYEQYV.

V is TRBV27 and J is TRBJ1-1; maybe TRBD1 (5 bases). This CDR3 is built from 12 residues. From germline, CDR1 is MNHEY and CDR2 SMNVEV (reference sequence). V lost 10 bases to trimming and J lost 8 bases, with 17 bases between them. Here the CDR3 reads CATLDRNKEAFF. Written as DNA, the CDR3 is TGTGCCACCCTCGACAGAAACAAGGAAGCTTTCTTT.

The rearrangement joins TRBV2 to TRBJ2-3; D may be TRBD2 (5 bases). Trimming removed 6 bases from V and 4 bases from J, with 17 bases in between. CDR1 and CDR2 from the germline V gene are SNHLY and FYNNEI. This CDR3 is built from 15 residues. The CDR3 loop is CASRGGLPLSDTQYF. CDR3 DNA: TGTGCCAGCAGAGGAGGACTGCCCCTTTCAGATACGCAGTATTTT.

The gene calls are TRBV6-2 or TRBV6-3 and TRBJ2-2, with D maybe TRBD1 (6 bases). The CDR3 runs 14 residues. Germline V gives CDR1 MNHEY, CDR2 SVGEGT. Trimming pared 5 bases from V and 5 bases from J, leaving 12 bases between. CDR3 residues: CASSPDTGTGELFF. Here the CDR3 DNA reads TGTGCCAGCAGTCCCGATACAGGGACCGGGGAGCTGTTTTTT.

The chain links TRBV7-2 to TRBJ2-1; D is unresolved. CDR3 length equals 12 residues. Germline V gene lookup returns CDR1 SGHTA and CDR2 FQGNSA. V lost 3 bases, J lost 9 bases, and 9 bases lay in between. The DNA of the CDR3 is TGTGCCAGCAGCTTGAGGTCTAGTGAGCAGTTCTTC. Its protein is CASSLRSSEQFF.

This rearrangement joins TRBV6-4 to TRBJ1-4, with D possibly matching TRBD1 (6 bases). CDR1 is MRHNA and CDR2 is SNTAGT in the germline V gene. The V end lost 2 bases, the J end lost 5 bases, and 21 bases lay between the germline ends. This CDR3 is 18 amino acids long. CDR3 protein: CASSDHNDAGTPNEKLFF. Here the CDR3 DNA reads TGTGCCAGCAGTGACCACAATGACGCCGGGACACCCAATGAAAAACTGTTTTTT.